The clone carrying this T cell receptor (beta chain) was picked up many times. The data originate from a study of blood T cells in healthy people across ages. With 5 bases removed from V and 4 bases from J, the gap between germline ends came to 7 bases. Germline V gives CDR1 SQVTM, CDR2 ANQGSEA. The CDR3 is made up of 11 amino acids. For the second PCR, which ran for roughly 6 to 11 cycles, a sample-barcoded 5' primer and a J-beta primer mix were used. Using its own MiXCR run on the 5' RACE reads, TCRdb lists one record per CDR3 protein. Among hundreds of thousands of distinct CDR3 sequences, approximately 30% were seen once, and the ten largest hold roughly 14%.

The TCR originated in a woman older than 75 in good health. Material for sequencing was blood. The J gene is TRBJ2-3, the V gene TRBV29-1, with D hard to call. The CDR3 reads CSVSLSDTQYF. Written as DNA, the CDR3 is TGCAGCGTTTCTTTATCAGATACGCAGTATTTT.